The TCR beta chain under discussion was sequenced for a study of T-cell reconstitution after alpha-beta-depleted transplantation in children. General study points: T-cell numbers and diversity one year post-transplant derived largely from freshly generated T cells. The study reportedly traced alpha-beta T cells about two months after transplant to several hundred expanded graft clones.

TCRbeta library preparation incorporated unique molecular identifiers. TCRdb processed the PCR reads anew with MiXCR; each CDR3 protein has one entry. The sample shows 480,000 or so distinct CDR3 sequences, about 10% of them seen only once. The CDR3 contains 17 residues. The V gene's germline CDR1 is MNHEY and CDR2 SMNVEV (reference sequence). V lost 6 bases and J lost 4; bases outside the gene matches: 12. A word on this clonotype: Its antigen remains unknown.

Sequencing used PBMCs, obtained before TCRalphabeta/CD19-depleted stem cell transplant. The receptor was isolated from a child aged 2-15 years with inherited bone marrow failure, due to receive a stem cell transplant. This rearrangement joins TRBV27 to TRBJ1-6; 7 bases are a match to TRBD1. This CDR3 reads CASSLTVGQQYNSPLHF. The CDR3 nucleotides read TGTGCCAGCAGCCTGACCGTGGGACAGCAATATAATTCACCCCTCCACTTT.